This T cell receptor (beta chain) is from a study of radiation and T cells in renal cell carcinoma. The time point denotes: baseline pretreatment blood. Treatment defined: 15 Gy SBRT to primary tumor, nephrectomy 4 weeks later. Radiation-treated patients gave blood at baseline, week 2 and week 4. On this clone itself: Its antigen is not known.

Study results and caveats: No pretreatment tumor biopsies were available for baseline clonotypes. Top tumor clonotypes rose in blood 2 weeks post-radiation, then contracted.

Clones were sequenced by immunoSEQ multiplex PCR, and TCRdb holds only the in-frame ones, with some missing. The repertoire has some 95,000 clones, around 88% of them found once; the top ten carry 7.5% to 8.5%. The sample was blood, taken from a patient whose treatment included radiotherapy and nephrectomy. The TCR was taken from a man aged 50 to 59 with renal cell carcinoma.

The CDR3 here is CASRPLLNSYEQYF. The CDR3 DNA sequence: TGTGCCAGCAGGCCACTTCTGAACTCCTACGAGCAGTACTTC. The chain carries TRBV2 and TRBJ2-7; D gene uncertain. Trimming took off 6 bases at V and 0 bases at J, with 12 bases between the two ends. CDR1 is SNHLY, CDR2 FYNNEI, per germline. There are 14 residues in the CDR3.